What follows is one TCR beta chain and its context. The study drew donors from healthy Caucasian individuals in Russia aged about 6 to 95. Total RNA was extracted at no less than 6 micrograms per sample. This entry belongs to a study of blood T cells in healthy people across ages. The CDR3 has 13 residues. Germline V CDR1 and CDR2: SQVTM, ANQGSEA. A second about 7 to 11 cycle PCR used barcoded and J-beta primers. CDR3-containing paired-end reads numbering at least 2.5 million came from each sample. From the 5' RACE reads, TCRdb called clonotypes with MiXCR, one entry per CDR3 protein. The sample shows 1.5 million to 2 million distinct CDR3 sequences, over 25% of them seen only once.

Sequenced sample: blood. This TCR was sampled from a woman aged 25 to 39 in good health. The genes are TRBV29-1 and TRBJ2-7; TRBD1 matches at 8 bases. The end of the DNA fits TRBJ2-5 better, so the J call may be wrong. CDR3 region: CSVPDRVRETQYF. DNA for the CDR3: TGCAGCGTTCCGGACAGGGTAAGAGAGACCCAGTACTTC.